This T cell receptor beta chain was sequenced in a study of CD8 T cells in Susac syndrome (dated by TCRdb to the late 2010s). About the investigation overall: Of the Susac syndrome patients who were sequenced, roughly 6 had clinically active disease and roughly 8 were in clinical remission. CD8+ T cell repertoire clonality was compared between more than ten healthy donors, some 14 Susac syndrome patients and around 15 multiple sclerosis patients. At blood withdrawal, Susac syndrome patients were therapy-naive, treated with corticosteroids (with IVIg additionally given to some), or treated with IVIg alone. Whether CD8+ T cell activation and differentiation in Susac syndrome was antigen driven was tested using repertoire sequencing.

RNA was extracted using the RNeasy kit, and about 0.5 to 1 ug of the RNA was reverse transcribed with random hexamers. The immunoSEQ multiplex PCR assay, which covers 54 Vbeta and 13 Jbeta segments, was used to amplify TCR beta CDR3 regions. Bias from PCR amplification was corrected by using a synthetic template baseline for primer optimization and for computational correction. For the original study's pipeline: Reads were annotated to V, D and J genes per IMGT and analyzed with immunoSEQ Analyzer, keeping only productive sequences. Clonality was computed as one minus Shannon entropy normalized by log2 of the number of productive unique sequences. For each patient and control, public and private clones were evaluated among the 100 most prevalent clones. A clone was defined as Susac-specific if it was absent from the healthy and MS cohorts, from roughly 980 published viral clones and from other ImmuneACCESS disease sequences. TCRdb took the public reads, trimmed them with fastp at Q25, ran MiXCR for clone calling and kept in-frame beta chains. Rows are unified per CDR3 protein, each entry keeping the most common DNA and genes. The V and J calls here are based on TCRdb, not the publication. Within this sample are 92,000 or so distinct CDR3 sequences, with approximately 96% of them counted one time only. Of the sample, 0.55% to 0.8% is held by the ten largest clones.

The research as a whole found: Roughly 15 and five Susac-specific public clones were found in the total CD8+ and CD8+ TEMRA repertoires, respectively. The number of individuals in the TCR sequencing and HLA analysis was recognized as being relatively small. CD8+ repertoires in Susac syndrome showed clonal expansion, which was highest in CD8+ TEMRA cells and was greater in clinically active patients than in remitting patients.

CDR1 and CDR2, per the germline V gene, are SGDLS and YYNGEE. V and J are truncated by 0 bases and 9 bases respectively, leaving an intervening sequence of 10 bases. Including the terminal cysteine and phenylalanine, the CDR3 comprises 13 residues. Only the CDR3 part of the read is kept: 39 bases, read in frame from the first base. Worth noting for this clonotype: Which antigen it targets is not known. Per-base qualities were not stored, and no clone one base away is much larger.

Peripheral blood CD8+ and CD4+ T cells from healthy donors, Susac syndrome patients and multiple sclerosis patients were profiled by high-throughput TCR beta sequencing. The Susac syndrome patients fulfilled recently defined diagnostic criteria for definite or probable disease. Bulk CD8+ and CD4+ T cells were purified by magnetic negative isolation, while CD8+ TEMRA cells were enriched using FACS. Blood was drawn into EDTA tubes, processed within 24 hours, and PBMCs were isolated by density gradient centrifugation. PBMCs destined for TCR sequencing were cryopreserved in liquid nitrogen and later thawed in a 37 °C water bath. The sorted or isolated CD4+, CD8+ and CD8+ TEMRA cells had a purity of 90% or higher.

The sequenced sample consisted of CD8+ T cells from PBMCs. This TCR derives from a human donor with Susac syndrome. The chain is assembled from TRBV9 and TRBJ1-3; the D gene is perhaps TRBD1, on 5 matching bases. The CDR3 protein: CASSVDGGGTIYF. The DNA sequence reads TGTGCCAGCAGCGTAGACGGGGGAGGCACCATATATTTT.